What follows is one T cell receptor beta chain and its context. Its antigen is as yet unknown. The data stem from a study of T cell repertoires in aging, cancer and after chemotherapy. TCR beta rearrangements were amplified from peripheral blood genomic DNA. Multiplex touch-down PCR with TRB-A/B primers amplified rearranged V-D-J TRB sequences. Each CDR3 protein gets one entry after TCRdb re-called the multiplex PCR reads with MiXCR. The repertoire holds 9,500 to 13,000 distinct CDR3 sequences, with around 35% as singletons. General study points: Compared with age-matched healthy donors, untreated hematological or solid cancer patients showed higher blood TCR clonality.

The V end was cut by 3 bases, the J end by 5 bases, with 19 bases between. CDR3 length: 17 amino acids. Germline V gene data show CDR1 as KGHSH and CDR2 as LQKENI. This clonotype was obtained from a human donor in good health. V usage is TRBV18 and J usage is TRBJ1-4, with D maybe TRBD1 (5 bases). The sequencing input was blood. The CDR3, as DNA: TGTGCCAGCTCACCCCTCAGCGGGGCGACTAGGAATGAAAAACTGTTTTTT. Translation: CASSPLSGATRNEKLFF.